The present entry profiles one T cell receptor (beta chain) with its context. The CDR3 extends over 14 amino acids. In germline, CDR1 is LNHDA, CDR2 SQIVND (reference sequence). Trimming removed 6 bases from V and 7 bases from J, with 16 bases in between. Profiling relied on immunoSEQ multiplex PCR, and the TCRdb table lists in-frame clones only, not all of them. The table shows some 200,000 clones, with 85% to 95% occurring only once. This sample stems from a study of control samples from healthy donors and cancer patients. The sequence derives from a man younger than 30 in good health. Sequencing was performed on blood. The V gene is TRBV19, the J gene TRBJ2-1, with D perhaps matching TRBD1 (6 bases). CDR3 region: CASSPWGHLNEQFF. The CDR3 DNA reads TGTGCCAGTAGCCCATGGGGACATCTTAATGAGCAGTTCTTC.